This paragraph covers one T cell receptor (beta chain) sequence. The data stem from a study of T-cell reconstitution after alpha-beta-depleted transplantation in children. The authors prepared the TCRbeta library with unique molecular identifiers. TCRdb re-called the PCR reads with MiXCR, one entry per CDR3 protein. The sample carries roughly 300,000 distinct CDR3 sequences, around a tenth recorded once. This CDR3 spans 13 amino acids. The V end was cut by 3 bases, the J end by 6 bases, with 12 bases between. Germline CDR1 LNHNV, CDR2 YYDKDF (reference sequence). The clonotype originates from a human donor who donated a stem cell graft to a child with acute lymphoblastic leukemia. Sequenced material: PBMCs from the stem cell graft donor, taken from the stem cell graft. The chain is built from TRBV15 and TRBJ2-7; D might be TRBD2 (5 bases). The CDR3 protein is CATSRDVLAEQYF. CDR3 DNA: TGTGCCACCAGCAGGGATGTCCTAGCCGAGCAGTACTTC. The whole variable domain, remainder taken from reference TRBV15 and TRBJ2-7, is DAMVIQNPRYQVTQFGKPVTLSCSQTLNHNVMYWYQQKSSQAPKLLFHYYDKDFNNEADTPDNFQSRRPNTSFCFLDIRSPGLGDTAMYLCATSRDVLAEQYFGPGTRLTVT.